One and the same sample provided the 8 T cell receptor beta chains below, sequenced in a study of blood T cell repertoires in COVID-19. The protocol was immunoSEQ multiplex PCR, while the TCRdb copy is restricted to in-frame clones and leaves out a portion. Among roughly 86,000 clones listed, over 75% were seen once. The material sequenced was peripheral blood. The receptor source for this set is a woman of 80 years or more with COVID-19, enrolled during active disease.

V is TRBV4-1 and J is TRBJ1-3; D unresolved. The CDR3 has 14 residues. Trimming left V 0 bases short and J 5 bases short, with 8 bases between. Germline V CDR1 and CDR2: MGHRA, YSYEKL. DNA of the CDR3: TGCGCCAGCAGCCAAGACAGTGTCCGAAACACCATATATTTT. Its protein is CASSQDSVRNTIYF.

The V gene is TRBV27, the J gene TRBJ2-3; TRBD2 might be the D (6 bases). With 8 bases removed from V and 1 base from J, the gap between germline ends came to 10 bases. This CDR3 has 13 residues. Per the germline V gene, CDR1 is MNHEY and CDR2 is SMNVEV (reference sequence). CDR3 in amino acids: CASREIGTDTQYF. The DNA for the CDR3 is TGTGCCAGCCGGGAGATTGGCACAGATACGCAGTATTTT.

This chain uses TRBV19 with TRBJ1-5; TRBD1 matches 10 bases. The CDR3 sequence is 12 residues long. Germline CDR1 LNHDA, CDR2 SQIVND (reference sequence). The V gene end was trimmed by 4 bases and the J gene end by 13 bases; junction bases not matched to a gene: 4. CDR3 sequence (DNA): TGTGCCAGTAGTACGACAGGGGGCGATCAGCATTTT. Translation gives CASSTTGGDQHF.

This sequence joins TRBV6-6 and TRBJ2-7, with D maybe TRBD1 (5 bases). This CDR3 has 14 amino acids. Germline V gives CDR1 MNHNY, CDR2 SVGAGI (reference sequence). The ends were cut back, 0 bases at V and 6 bases at J, with 12 bases in the middle. CDR3 DNA: TGTGCCAGCAGTTACTCGATGGGGCCGTGCGAGCAGTACTTC. This codes for CASSYSMGPCEQYF.

This clone was recorded only once. This rearrangement joins TRBV28 to TRBJ2-1; D possibly corresponds to TRBD1 (6 bases). With 6 bases removed from V and 0 bases from J, the gap between germline ends came to 15 bases. This CDR3 is 16 amino acids long. Germline values: CDR1 MDHEN, CDR2 SYDVKM. The CDR3 nucleotides are TGTGCCAGCAGCAACCAGGGGATAAGCTCCTACAATGAGCAGTTCTTC. Amino acid sequence: CASSNQGISSYNEQFF.

V and J are TRBV28 and TRBJ2-7; D call uncertain. Germline V gives CDR1 MDHEN, CDR2 SYDVKM. The CDR3 totals 11 residues. Trimming pared 5 bases from V and 3 bases from J, leaving 5 bases between. CDR3 nucleotide sequence: TGTGCCAGCAGTGAGAGCTACGAGCAGTACTTC. Translating gives CASSESYEQYF.

The chain employs TRBV4-2 and TRBJ2-7; 9 bases fit TRBD1. The CDR3 runs 16 residues. Unmatched junction bases numbered 12, after V lost 0 bases and J lost 9 bases. Germline V gives CDR1 LGHNA, CDR2 YNFKEQ. CDR3 sequence: CASSQDPHRGRLAQYF. CDR3 sequence (DNA): TGTGCCAGCAGCCAAGACCCGCACAGGGGGCGGCTTGCGCAGTACTTC.

This chain connects TRBV7-9 to TRBJ1-1; D might be TRBD1 (5 bases). V dropped 5 bases and J dropped 5 bases, with 18 bases sitting between them. CDR1 SEHNR and CDR2 FQNEAQ come from the germline V gene (reference sequence). This CDR3 spans 15 amino acids. The CDR3 DNA reads as TGTGCCAGCAGCATATCTCAGGGCCTGGGGACTGAAGCTTTCTTT. It translates to CASSISQGLGTEAFF.